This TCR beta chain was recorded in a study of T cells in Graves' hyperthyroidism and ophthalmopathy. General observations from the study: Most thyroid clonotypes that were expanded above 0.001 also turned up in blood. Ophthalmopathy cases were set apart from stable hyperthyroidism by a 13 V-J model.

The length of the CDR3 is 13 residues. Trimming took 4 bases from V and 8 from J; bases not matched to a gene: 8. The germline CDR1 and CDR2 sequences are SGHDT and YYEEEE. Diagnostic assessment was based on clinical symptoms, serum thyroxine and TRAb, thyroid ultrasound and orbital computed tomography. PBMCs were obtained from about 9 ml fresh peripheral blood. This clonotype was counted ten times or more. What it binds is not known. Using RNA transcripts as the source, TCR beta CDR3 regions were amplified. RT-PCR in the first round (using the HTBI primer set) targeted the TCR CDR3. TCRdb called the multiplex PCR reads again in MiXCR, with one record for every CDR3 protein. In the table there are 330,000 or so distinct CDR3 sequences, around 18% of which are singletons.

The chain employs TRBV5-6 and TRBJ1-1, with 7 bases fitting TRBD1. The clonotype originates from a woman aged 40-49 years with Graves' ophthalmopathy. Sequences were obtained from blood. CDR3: CASSRAGTVEAFF. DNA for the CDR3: TGTGCCAGCAGCCGGGCAGGGACAGTCGAAGCTTTCTTT.